The 31 T cell receptor beta chains presented below share a single source sample, sequenced in a study of OX40 agonist ivuxolimab in advanced cancers. The data were produced by immunoSEQ multiplex PCR, yet TCRdb's version contains in-frame clones alone and is incomplete. The sample lists under 70,000 clones, 90% to 95% occurring once. The sequencing here drew on CD4+ or CD8+ T cells sorted from blood, taken in a trial of the OX40 agonist ivuxolimab. The receptors shown here come from an adult with an advanced solid tumor such as melanoma, head and neck, liver or kidney cancer.

V and J are TRBV10-3 and TRBJ2-7; no definite D call. CDR3 length: 15 residues. The germline gives CDR1 ENHRY, CDR2 SYGVKD. Trimming removed 3 bases at V and 2 bases at J, with 14 bases between. DNA for the CDR3: TGTGCCATCAGTGACCTTTGGGGTTCGGCCTACGAGCAGTACTTC. Translating gives CAISDLWGSAYEQYF.

This clone is categorized as medium-sized. The chain employs TRBV29-1 and TRBJ2-3; a possible D gene is TRBD2 (5 bases). The germline V and J ends were trimmed by 6 bases and 0 bases, with 13 bases remaining between them. The CDR3 runs 14 residues. The germline gives CDR1 SQVTM, CDR2 ANQGSEA. CDR3 sequence: CSVLGGPSTDTQYF. CDR3 coding DNA: TGCAGCGTGCTTGGAGGCCCAAGCACAGATACGCAGTATTTT.

This chain links TRBV5-6 with TRBJ1-3; D call uncertain. This CDR3 spans 13 amino acids. With 0 bases removed from V and 4 bases from J, the gap between germline ends came to 5 bases. CDR1 is SGHDT and CDR2 is YYEEEE in the germline V gene. Here the CDR3 reads CASSLVGGNTIYF. The CDR3 coding sequence is TGTGCCAGCAGCTTGGTAGGAGGAAACACCATATATTTT.

V is TRBV11-3 and J is TRBJ2-3; D is undetermined. CDR3 length: 13 amino acids. Trimming pared 4 bases from V and 4 bases from J, leaving 9 bases between. Per the germline V gene, CDR1 is SGHNT and CDR2 is YENEEA. CDR3 bases: TGTGCCAGCAGCTCGCCCAGTTCAGATACGCAGTATTTT. It codes for CASSSPSSDTQYF.

V usage is TRBV6-4 and J usage is TRBJ2-3; TRBD2 matches 8 bases. The V and J ends lost 4 bases and 4 bases, in that order; junction bases with no gene match: 7. This CDR3 spans 15 amino acids. Germline V gene lookup returns CDR1 MRHNA and CDR2 SNTAGT. Written as DNA, the CDR3 is TGTGCCAGCAGTGCCGGGACTAGAGGTGCAGATACGCAGTATTTT. It yields the protein CASSAGTRGADTQYF.

The CDR3 sequence is CASSELHHEKLFF. The CDR3 DNA sequence: TGTGCCAGCAGTGAATTGCACCATGAAAAACTGTTTTTT. V usage is TRBV25-1 and J usage is TRBJ1-4; D remains unclear. CDR1 is MGHDK, CDR2 SYGVNS, per germline. Trimming left V 1 base short and J 6 bases short, with 6 bases between. The CDR3 is made up of 13 amino acids.

The rearrangement joins TRBV7-6 to TRBJ1-2; D is unresolved. Germline CDR1 and CDR2: SGHVS and FNYEAQ. The CDR3 is 15 residues long. The germline V and J ends were trimmed by 5 bases and 7 bases, with 20 bases remaining between them. CDR3 in amino acids: CASSPFRESWGGYTF. DNA for the CDR3: TGTGCCAGCAGCCCGTTCCGGGAGAGTTGGGGTGGCTACACCTTC.

The chain carries TRBV11-2 and TRBJ1-5; possibly TRBD1 for D (5 bases). The V gene's germline CDR1 is SGHAT and CDR2 FQNNGV. This CDR3 has 15 amino acids. Trimming shortened V by 0 bases and J by 1 base, and 7 bases separated the two germline ends. As DNA, the CDR3 is TGTGCCAGCAGCTTAGAGTGGGGGAGCAATCAGCCCCAGCATTTT. This gives the protein CASSLEWGSNQPQHF.

As regards this clone: One end of the junction is discordant with germline, which a read error may explain. The chain has TRBV7-2 and TRBJ1-3; D possibly corresponds to TRBD1 (5 bases). CDR1 is SGHTA, CDR2 FQGNSA, per germline. This CDR3 contains 16 residues. The CDR3 DNA is TGTGCCAGCAGCGGACAAGGGGCGACCTCTGAAAACACCATATATTTT. Protein product: CASSGQGATSENTIYF.

The genes are TRBV6-1 and TRBJ2-7; D may correspond to TRBD1 or TRBD2 (5 bases each). Germline CDR1 reads MNHNS; CDR2 reads SASEGT. CDR3 size: 13 residues. Trimming pared 7 bases from V and 3 bases from J, leaving 13 bases between. The CDR3 DNA reads TGTGCCAGCATCCAGGGAGTAGGCTACGAGCAGTACTTC. It codes for CASIQGVGYEQYF.

The chain couples TRBV7-9 to TRBJ2-7; 7 bases match TRBD1. Germline V gene data show CDR1 as SEHNR and CDR2 as FQNEAQ (reference sequence). V trimming: 6 bases; J trimming: 4 bases; junction bases outside the gene matches: 6. CDR3 size: 13 residues. CDR3 DNA sequence: TGTGCCAGCAGTTCCGGACAGGTTTACGAGCAGTACTTC. It translates to CASSSGQVYEQYF.

This sequence joins TRBV10-3 and TRBJ1-2, with unresolved D. V was shortened by 3 bases and J by 4 bases, with 6 bases between the two germline ends. Germline loops: CDR1 ENHRY, CDR2 SYGVKD. The CDR3 is made up of 12 amino acids. The CDR3 region is CAISDIVYGYTF. Written as DNA, the CDR3 is TGTGCCATCAGTGATATCGTCTATGGCTACACCTTC.

This clone was seen once. The chain couples TRBV10-3 to TRBJ1-6; D is perhaps TRBD1 (5 bases). Per the germline V gene, CDR1 is ENHRY and CDR2 is SYGVKD. Trimming pared 4 bases from V and 0 bases from J, leaving 19 bases between. The CDR3 runs 19 residues. Here the CDR3 DNA reads TGTGCCATCAGTGGAGACAGCCAACGGGAGAGCTCCTATAATTCACCCCTCCACTTT. Translating gives CAISGDSQRESSYNSPLHF.

In its sample, this clone was seen once. The V gene is TRBV7-9, the J gene TRBJ1-2; TRBD1 matches at 7 bases. Germline CDR1 SEHNR, CDR2 FQNEAQ (reference sequence). CDR3 length: 16 amino acids. V gave up 0 bases and J gave up 5 bases; unmatched junction bases: 9. The chain's CDR3 is CASSLANADRVYGYTF. The DNA for the CDR3 is TGTGCCAGCAGCTTAGCGAATGCCGACAGGGTATATGGCTACACCTTC.

DNA for the CDR3: TGTGCCAGCAGCCCCCTGCAGCCGGGGGTGGAGCTGTTTTTT. It translates to CASSPLQPGVELFF. The J gene is TRBJ2-2, the V gene TRBV9; a possible D gene is TRBD2 (6 bases). V lost 4 bases and J 10 bases, leaving 17 bases between the germline ends. CDR1 SGDLS and CDR2 YYNGEE come from the germline V gene. The CDR3 is 14 residues long.

This rearrangement joins TRBV7-9 to TRBJ2-3; no definite D call. The V and J ends lost 3 bases and 2 bases respectively, with 12 bases between them. This CDR3 contains 15 residues. Germline values: CDR1 SEHNR, CDR2 FQNEAQ (reference sequence). The chain's CDR3 is CASSLSVGHTDTQYF. In DNA form, the CDR3 reads TGTGCCAGCAGCTTGTCAGTGGGCCACACAGATACGCAGTATTTT.

This sequence joins TRBV21-1 and TRBJ2-3; the table's D gene call, TRBD1, was not cross checked with the DNA. TRBV21-1 is assigned pseudogene status. This CDR3 spans 16 amino acids. This CDR3 is CASSKPRGKGTDTQYF. The CDR3 DNA reads TGTGCCAGCAGCAAACCCAGGGGCAAGGGAACAGATACGCAGTATTTT.

On this clone itself: Different DNA sequences within this sample yield the same CDR3. This chain connects TRBV7-8 to TRBJ2-7; no clear D gene. Germline V gene lookup returns CDR1 SGHVS and CDR2 FQNEAQ. This CDR3 is 11 amino acids long. V was cut by 5 bases and J by 0 bases, with 2 bases left in between. The CDR3 loop is CASSLSYEQYF. The CDR3 DNA follows: TGTGCCAGCAGCCTCTCCTACGAGCAGTACTTC.

The chain recombines TRBV19 with TRBJ1-1; D not certain. V lost 1 base and J 3 bases, leaving 12 bases between the germline ends. CDR3 length: 15 residues. CDR1 is LNHDA and CDR2 is SQIVND in the germline V gene (reference sequence). The CDR3 here is CASSIVGYLDTEAFF. CDR3 nucleotide sequence: TGTGCCAGTAGTATAGTAGGGTATCTCGACACTGAAGCTTTCTTT. Full variable domain (rest looked up from reference TRBV19 and TRBJ1-1): DGGITQSPKYLFRKEGQNVTLSCEQNLNHDAMYWYRQDPGQGLRLIYYSQIVNDFQKGDIAEGYSVSREKKESFPLTVTSAQKNPTAFYLCASSIVGYLDTEAFFGQGTRLTVV.

The chain links TRBV13 to TRBJ2-3, with D unresolved. The V end was cut by 3 bases, the J end by 0 bases, with 7 bases between. CDR1 is PRHDT, CDR2 FYEKMQ, per germline (reference sequence). The CDR3 has 14 amino acids. The CDR3 reads CASSFDSSTDTQYF. The DNA of the CDR3 is TGTGCCAGCAGCTTCGATTCAAGCACAGATACGCAGTATTTT.

The V gene is TRBV2, the J gene TRBJ2-7; a weak D match, TRBD1 (6 bases). Trimming took 3 bases from V and 4 from J, leaving 7 bases between them. Germline V gives CDR1 SNHLY, CDR2 FYNNEI. The CDR3 spans 12 residues. CDR3 loop: CASSDRGYEQYF. The CDR3 coding sequence is TGTGCCAGCAGTGATAGGGGGTACGAGCAGTACTTC.

This chain uses TRBV5-4 with TRBJ2-1; no firm D call. The CDR3 is 16 residues long. The germline V gene encodes CDR1 SGHNT and CDR2 YYREEE (reference sequence). Trimming left V 0 bases short and J 0 bases short, with 10 bases between. CDR3 sequence (DNA): TGTGCCAGCAGCTTGGAGTGGCAGAGCTCCTACAATGAGCAGTTCTTC. This sequence encodes CASSLEWQSSYNEQFF.

V usage is TRBV5-1 and J usage is TRBJ2-7, with 11 bases aligning to TRBD1. With V trimmed by 4 bases and J by 6 bases, 3 bases remained unmatched. CDR1 is SGHRS and CDR2 is YFSETQ in the germline V gene. The CDR3 extends over 13 amino acids. CDR3 sequence (DNA): TGCGCCAGCAGCCAGGGACAGGGGGGCGAGCAGTACTTC. Encoded protein: CASSQGQGGEQYF.

The chain has TRBV7-9 and TRBJ2-5; unclear D gene. This CDR3 is built from 10 residues. Trimming left V 5 bases short and J 5 bases short, with 3 bases between. The V gene's germline CDR1 is SEHNR and CDR2 FQNEAQ (reference sequence). DNA for the CDR3: TGTGCCAGCAGCCTTGAGACCCAGTACTTC. Amino acids: CASSLETQYF. Complete variable domain (other parts from reference TRBV7-9 and TRBJ2-5): DTGVSQNPRHKITKRGQNVTFRCDPISEHNRLYWYRQTLGQGPEFLTYFQNEAQLEKSRLLSDRFSAERPKGSFSTLEIQRTEQGDSAMYLCASSLETQYFGPGTRLLVL.

The rearrangement links TRBV11-2 to TRBJ1-2; TRBD1 matches 9 bases. Germline V gene data show CDR1 as SGHAT and CDR2 as FQNNGV. This CDR3 spans 19 amino acids. V lost 8 bases to trimming and J lost 5 bases; unmatched junction nucleotides: 24. CDR3 DNA sequence: TGTGCCAGCTCGACTACCCACAGGGGGCCAGAAACCTATCAATATGGCTACACCTTC. It translates to CASSTTHRGPETYQYGYTF. Full variable domain (outside the CDR3, taken from reference TRBV11-2 and TRBJ1-2): EAGVAQSPRYKIIEKRQSVAFWCNPISGHATLYWYQQILGQGPKLLIQFQNNGVVDDSQLPKDRFSAERLKGVDSTLKIQPAKLEDSAVYLCASSTTHRGPETYQYGYTFGSGTRLTVV.

This clone appeared a few times. The chain couples TRBV27 to TRBJ2-7, with 9 nucleotides matching TRBD2. Germline assignment: CDR1 MNHEY and CDR2 SMNVEV (reference sequence). This CDR3 region has 14 residues. J was trimmed by 4 bases and V by 6 bases; bases with no gene match: 7. CDR3 protein: CASRYAGGGYEQYF. The CDR3 nucleotides are TGTGCCAGCAGATACGCGGGGGGGGGATACGAGCAGTACTTC.

V usage is TRBV11-2 and J usage is TRBJ2-3; the D is unclear. The V end was cut by 1 base, the J end by 0 bases, with 11 bases between. This CDR3 is built from 16 residues. Germline loops: CDR1 SGHAT, CDR2 FQNNGV. CDR3 sequence reads: CASSLVIIGSTDTQYF. CDR3 in DNA: TGTGCCAGCAGCTTAGTTATAATTGGGAGCACAGATACGCAGTATTTT.

This chain connects TRBV29-1 to TRBJ1-2; D is uncertain. V was shortened by 3 bases and J by 5 bases, with 13 bases between the two germline ends. Germline V lookup: CDR1 SQVTM, CDR2 ANQGSEA. The CDR3 runs to 13 residues. Written as DNA, the CDR3 is TGCAGCGTTGATGGGGAGGATTCTTATGGCTACACCTTC. Residues: CSVDGEDSYGYTF.

This clone occurred once. V usage is TRBV5-6 and J usage is TRBJ2-3, with D unclear. The CDR3 length is 14 residues. V lost 4 bases and J lost 3, with 12 bases in between. Germline V lookup: CDR1 SGHDT, CDR2 YYEEEE. Here the CDR3 reads CASSPGALTDTQYF. The DNA of the CDR3 is TGTGCCAGCAGCCCAGGAGCATTGACAGATACGCAGTATTTT.

The V gene is TRBV10-3, the J gene TRBJ2-1; TRBD2 might be the D (7 bases). The CDR3 consists of 19 residues. Between the trimmed V and J ends, which lost 0 bases and 0 bases, there was a span of 18 bases. The germline V gene encodes CDR1 ENHRY and CDR2 SYGVKD. CDR3 sequence reads: CAISESWRGPLNSYNEQFF. The CDR3, as DNA: TGTGCCATCAGTGAGTCGTGGCGGGGGCCACTTAACTCCTACAATGAGCAGTTCTTC.

J is TRBJ2-1 and V is TRBV27; 7 bases line up with TRBD1. Germline-derived CDR1 and CDR2 are MNHEY and SMNVEV (reference sequence). CDR3 size: 15 residues. V was clipped by 4 bases and J by 6 bases; unmatched bases: 9. The CDR3 loop is CASSYLGTGANEQFF. The CDR3 nucleotides are TGTGCCAGCAGTTACCTCGGCACAGGGGCCAATGAGCAGTTCTTC.